This record looks at one T cell receptor (beta chain) sequence and its context. These data belong to a study of blood T cell repertoires in COVID-19. Recovered Cohort 3 donors showed two negative PCRs, clearance, or symptom resolution. Per the germline V gene, CDR1 is LGHNA and CDR2 is YSLEER. V shed 0 bases, J shed 9 bases, and the junction held 11 bases outside the gene matches. The CDR3 spans 16 residues. Clones were sequenced by immunoSEQ multiplex PCR, and TCRdb holds only the in-frame ones, with some missing. The data hold 310,000 or so clones, with 87% observed a single time. Sequencing input: PBMCs or T cells enriched from blood (not recorded which). The rearrangement uses TRBV4-3 and TRBJ1-1; TRBD1 agrees at 9 bases. The sequence came from a middle-aged woman who had recovered from COVID-19. CDR3 residues: CASSQDPFGQGIQAFF. CDR3 DNA sequence: TGCGCCAGCAGCCAAGATCCATTTGGACAGGGGATACAAGCTTTCTTT.